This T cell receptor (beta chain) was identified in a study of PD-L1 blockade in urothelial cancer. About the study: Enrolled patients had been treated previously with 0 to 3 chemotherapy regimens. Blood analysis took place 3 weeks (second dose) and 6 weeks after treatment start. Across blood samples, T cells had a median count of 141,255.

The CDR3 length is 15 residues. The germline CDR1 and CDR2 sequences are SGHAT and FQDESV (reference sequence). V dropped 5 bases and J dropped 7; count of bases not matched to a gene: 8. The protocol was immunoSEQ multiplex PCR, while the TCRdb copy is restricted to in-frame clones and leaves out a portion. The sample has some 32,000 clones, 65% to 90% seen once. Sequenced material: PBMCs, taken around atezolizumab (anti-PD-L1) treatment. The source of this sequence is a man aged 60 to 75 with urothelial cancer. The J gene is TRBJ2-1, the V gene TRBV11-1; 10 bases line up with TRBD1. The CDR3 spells CASSRRDRGVNEQFF. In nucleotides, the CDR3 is TGTGCCAGCAGCCGCCGGGACAGGGGAGTAAATGAGCAGTTCTTC.